This T cell receptor (beta chain) was identified during a study of T cell changes during pregnancy in multiple sclerosis. Assay used: immunoSEQ multiplex PCR; TCRdb lists only in-frame clones, some missing. In the table there are about 72,000 clones, around 92% of which are singletons. The sequencing here drew on peripheral blood, taken in the third trimester of pregnancy. The receptor was derived from a female donor in good health, enrolled as a control in a pregnancy study.

The DNA for the CDR3 is TGCGCCAGCAGCCAAGGAGATATGACGGTGAGGGCTGAAGCTTTCTTT. Amino acids: CASSQGDMTVRAEAFF. The J gene is TRBJ1-1, the V gene TRBV4-3; D is unresolved. Trimming shortened V by 1 base and J by 6 bases, and 18 bases separated the two germline ends. The CDR3 sequence is 16 residues long. Looked up from germline, CDR1 is LGHNA and CDR2 is YSLEER.